This TCR beta chain came from a study of early T cells in non-severe SARS-CoV-2 infection. Study-level background: RNA in bulk from unsorted whole blood was sequenced, and chains were unpaired.

This clonotype appeared many times. Each CDR3 protein gets one entry after TCRdb re-called the 5' RACE reads with MiXCR. The data contain tens of thousands of distinct CDR3 sequences, around 5.6% of them seen just once; the ten biggest clones take up approximately 7.5%. This CDR3 region has 14 residues. Germline CDR1 is SGHRS and CDR2 is YFSETQ. Trimming stripped 2 bases from V and 2 bases from J, with 9 bases between. The sequenced material came from whole blood. The rearrangement links TRBV5-1 to TRBJ2-3; D gene ambiguous. The TCR originated in an adult who was a healthcare worker with PCR-confirmed SARS-CoV-2 infection or an uninfected control (not recorded which). In nucleotides, the CDR3 is TGCGCCAGCAGCTTCGGGCAGGACACAGATACGCAGTATTTT. As protein: CASSFGQDTDTQYF.